The 21 T cell receptor beta chains listed next were all sequenced from one sample in a study of a mutant IDH1 vaccine in newly diagnosed glioma. TCRdb's table, derived via immunoSEQ multiplex PCR, lists solely in-frame clones and lacks some. Seen here are more than 80,000 clones, 83% observed once, and the top ten hold roughly 7.1%. As to time point: baseline, week 1 (first vaccination visit). Treatment in this sample: pre-vaccination baseline after standard-of-care therapy. The sample was PBMCs, taken from a glioma patient treated with radiotherapy, temozolomide or both. These receptors all stem from a woman in her fifties or sixties with glioma.

The chain employs TRBV6-5 and TRBJ1-3; perhaps TRBD1 as D (5 bases). Germline CDR1 and CDR2: MNHEY and SVGAGI. The CDR3 has 14 amino acids. Trimming cost V 5 bases and J 4 bases, with 12 bases left between them. In nucleotides, the CDR3 is TGTGCCAGCAGTCGACCAGGGAGCGGAAACACCATATATTTT. This codes for CASSRPGSGNTIYF.

The chain carries TRBV19 and TRBJ2-3; D uncertain. Germline CDR1 is LNHDA and CDR2 is SQIVND (reference sequence). Trimming shortened V by 5 bases and J by 0 bases, and 6 bases separated the two germline ends. The CDR3 spans 13 residues. The CDR3 sequence is CASSSVSTDTQYF. The CDR3 nucleotides are TGTGCCAGTAGTTCCGTTAGCACAGATACGCAGTATTTT.

CDR3 bases: TGTGCCAGCAGTGGGCCTGGCGACACTGAAGCTTTCTTT. As protein: CASSGPGDTEAFF. The chain uses TRBV2 and TRBJ1-1; no reliable D call. The CDR3 runs 13 residues. The germline V gene has CDR1 SNHLY and CDR2 FYNNEI. V was clipped by 4 bases and J by 3 bases, with 9 bases between them.

The V gene is TRBV2, the J gene TRBJ2-2; TRBD1 might be the D (5 bases). There are 14 residues in the CDR3. The germline V and J ends were trimmed by 6 bases and 5 bases, with 13 bases remaining between them. Germline V lookup: CDR1 SNHLY, CDR2 FYNNEI. CDR3 sequence reads: CASSRSGATGELFF. The CDR3 DNA is TGTGCCAGCAGCCGCTCTGGGGCGACCGGGGAGCTGTTTTTT.

In DNA, the CDR3 is TGCGCCAGCAGCCAAGATCGGGGGGACAATGAGCAGTTCTTC. The encoded protein is CASSQDRGDNEQFF. The chain employs TRBV4-3 and TRBJ2-1; the match to TRBD2 covers 7 bases. CDR1 and CDR2 from the germline V gene are LGHNA and YSLEER. The trim removed 0 bases at V and 5 bases at J, leaving 1 base unmatched. The length of the CDR3 is 14 residues.

V usage is TRBV9 and J usage is TRBJ1-3; D unresolved. CDR3 length equals 16 residues. The V end lost 0 bases, the J end lost 2 bases, and 12 bases lay between the germline ends. Germline assignment: CDR1 SGDLS and CDR2 YYNGEE. The DNA for the CDR3 is TGTGCCAGCAGCGTAGAAGGCCGACACGCTGGAAACACCATATATTTT. Translating gives CASSVEGRHAGNTIYF.

This clone came up once. The rearrangement joins TRBV6-1 to TRBJ2-2, with unresolved D. The V and J ends lost 4 bases and 6 bases respectively, with 15 bases between them. Germline CDR1 MNHNS, CDR2 SASEGT. The CDR3 has 15 residues. DNA of the CDR3: TGTGCCAGCAGTGGGGGAACGCCGACTGCCGGGGAGCTGTTTTTT. This encodes CASSGGTPTAGELFF.

V is TRBV5-4 and J is TRBJ2-3; D is ambiguous. With 0 bases removed from V and 3 bases from J, the gap between germline ends came to 11 bases. This CDR3 contains 15 residues. Germline CDR1 SGHNT, CDR2 YYREEE (reference sequence). The CDR3 here is CASSLGNKMTDTQYF. The CDR3 coding sequence is TGTGCCAGCAGCTTGGGGAACAAGATGACAGATACGCAGTATTTT.

The chain recombines TRBV6-1 with TRBJ1-1, with D unclear. Germline values: CDR1 MNHNS, CDR2 SASEGT. The V end was cut by 5 bases, the J end by 2 bases, with 9 bases between. This CDR3 comprises 13 residues. CDR3 region: CASSRSDNTEAFF. In nucleotides, the CDR3 is TGTGCCAGCAGTCGATCAGATAACACTGAAGCTTTCTTT.

V usage is TRBV7-2 and J usage is TRBJ2-4; D is unresolved. CDR1 is SGHTA, CDR2 FQGNSA, per germline. The germline V and J ends were trimmed by 4 bases and 4 bases, with 14 bases remaining between them. The CDR3 covers 15 residues. The CDR3 protein is CASSSAWAIKNIQYF. The CDR3 region has the DNA TGTGCCAGCAGCTCGGCGTGGGCTATTAAAAACATTCAGTACTTC. The full variable domain, rest sourced from reference TRBV7-2 and TRBJ2-4, is GAGVSQSPSNKVTEKGKDVELRCDPISGHTALYWYRQSLGQGLEFLIYFQGNSAPDKSGLPSDRFSAERTGGSVSTLTIQRTQQEDSAVYLCASSSAWAIKNIQYFGAGTRLSVL.

This clone was picked up one time. CDR3 DNA: TGTGCCAGCAGCACAAGGAACTTTGGAGATACGCAGTATTTT. Encoded protein: CASSTRNFGDTQYF. The chain carries TRBV7-6 and TRBJ2-3; D uncertain. Trimming took 5 bases from V and 5 from J, leaving 14 bases between them. CDR1 and CDR2 (germline): SGHVS, FNYEAQ. The CDR3 runs 14 residues.

The CDR3: CASSWRPRGGGELFF. CDR3 bases: TGTGCCAGCAGTTGGAGGCCTCGAGGTGGCGGGGAGCTGTTTTTT. The V and J genes are TRBV2 and TRBJ2-2; D might be TRBD2 (5 bases). V lost 5 bases, J lost 7 bases, and 17 bases lay in between. The germline V gene has CDR1 SNHLY and CDR2 FYNNEI. The CDR3 loop spans 15 amino acids.

This chain uses TRBV5-6 with TRBJ1-5, with D possibly matching TRBD1 (5 bases). The V and J ends lost 0 bases and 4 bases respectively, with 8 bases between them. The CDR3 covers 14 residues. Per germline, CDR1 SGHDT and CDR2 YYEEEE. CDR3 in amino acids: CASSLEGPNQPQHF. The CDR3 nucleotides are TGTGCCAGCAGCTTGGAGGGACCGAATCAGCCCCAGCATTTT.

This clone showed up just a few times. The chain employs TRBV5-1 and TRBJ1-5, with D perhaps matching TRBD1 (5 bases). V lost 0 bases to trimming and J lost 1 base, with 5 bases between them. CDR1 is SGHRS, CDR2 YFSETQ, per germline. This CDR3 contains 14 residues. In DNA, the CDR3 is TGCGCCAGCAGCTTGGGACAGAGCAATCAGCCCCAGCATTTT. Translated, it gives CASSLGQSNQPQHF.

The chain recombines TRBV6-5 with TRBJ2-7, with a weak D call TRBD1 (5 bases). V shed 2 bases and J shed 4 bases, with 15 bases lying between them. Germline CDR1 and CDR2: MNHEY and SVGAGI. The length of the CDR3 is 15 residues. The CDR3 sequence is CASSYRRDRPYEQYF. The DNA of the CDR3 is TGTGCCAGCAGTTACCGGCGAGACAGACCTTACGAGCAGTACTTC.

The chain joins TRBV6-5 to TRBJ1-5, with D possibly matching TRBD1 (6 bases). CDR3 size: 14 residues. The V and J ends lost 6 bases and 1 base respectively, with 10 bases between them. Germline CDR1 and CDR2: MNHEY and SVGAGI. CDR3 amino acids: CASSRGQSNQPQHF. The CDR3 nucleotides are TGTGCCAGCAGCCGCGGACAGAGCAATCAGCCCCAGCATTTT.

This chain connects TRBV19 to TRBJ2-7, with a possible D match to TRBD2 (5 bases). CDR3 length equals 13 residues. Deletions cut 4 bases from V and 2 bases from J, with 9 bases between. CDR1 is LNHDA, CDR2 SQIVND, per germline (reference sequence). For the CDR3, the DNA is TGTGCCAGTAGTACTGACGGGACCTACGAGCAGTACTTC. This translates into CASSTDGTYEQYF.

J is TRBJ1-5 and V is TRBV7-9; 8 positions agree with TRBD1. This CDR3 has 14 residues. Unmatched junction bases numbered 2, after V lost 2 bases and J lost 5 bases. The germline CDR1 and CDR2 sequences are SEHNR and FQNEAQ (reference sequence). CDR3: CASSLSGGDQPQHF. The DNA for the CDR3 is TGTGCCAGCAGCTTATCAGGGGGCGATCAGCCCCAGCATTTT.

The V and J genes are TRBV5-6 and TRBJ2-5; 7 nucleotides line up with TRBD2. CDR3 size: 14 residues. V dropped 2 bases and J dropped 4; count of bases not matched to a gene: 5. Germline loops: CDR1 SGHDT, CDR2 YYEEEE. The CDR3 loop reads CASSFLAGGETQYF. CDR3 DNA: TGTGCCAGCAGCTTCTTAGCGGGTGGAGAGACCCAGTACTTC. Based on the CDR3 plus reference TRBV5-6 and TRBJ2-5, the full variable domain is DAGVTQSPTHLIKTRGQQVTLRCSPKSGHDTVSWYQQALGQGPQFIFQYYEEEERQRGNFPDRFSGHQFPNYSSELNVNALLLGDSALYLCASSFLAGGETQYFGPGTRLLVL.

This sequence joins TRBV5-5 and TRBJ1-1; D is possibly TRBD1 (5 bases). Germline CDR1 and CDR2: SGHKS and YYEKEE (reference sequence). This CDR3 has 14 residues. V lost 0 bases and J 5 bases, leaving 11 bases between the germline ends. CDR3 in DNA: TGTGCCAGCAGCTTGGAGTCAGGGAGGACTGAAGCTTTCTTT. It is translated as CASSLESGRTEAFF.

V and J are TRBV6-4 and TRBJ2-1; TRBD2 matches at 10 bases. V shed 3 bases and J 4 bases; nucleotides not matched to a gene: 6. Germline V gene lookup returns CDR1 MRHNA and CDR2 SNTAGT. This CDR3 is 16 amino acids long. CDR3 protein: CASSESRTSGYNEQFF. DNA of the CDR3: TGTGCCAGCAGTGAAAGTCGGACTAGCGGTTACAATGAGCAGTTCTTC.